A single sample is the source of the 7 T cell receptor beta chains below, sequenced in a study of blood T cell repertoires in COVID-19. Measured with immunoSEQ multiplex PCR; TCRdb has only the in-frame clones, and not every one. This table has tens of thousands of clones, more than 75% appearing once. The sequencing sample was made of peripheral blood. The receptors derive from a man aged 35-49 years with acute or convalescent COVID-19.

The rearrangement joins TRBV30 to TRBJ1-1; possibly TRBD1 for D (5 bases). CDR1 GTSNPN and CDR2 SVGIG come from the germline V gene (reference sequence). The CDR3 is made up of 14 amino acids. Trimming shortened V by 2 bases and J by 5 bases, and 15 bases separated the two germline ends. CDR3 in amino acids: CAWSPGSGGTEAFF. The DNA of the CDR3 is TGTGCCTGGAGTCCCGGGTCGGGGGGGACTGAAGCTTTCTTT.

The J gene is TRBJ1-5, the V gene TRBV10-3; perhaps TRBD1 as D (6 bases). The CDR3 length is 17 residues. V dropped 6 bases and J dropped 4 bases, with 22 bases sitting between them. Germline V gives CDR1 ENHRY, CDR2 SYGVKD. CDR3 sequence (DNA): TGTGCCATCAGCAATACCCACAGGGAGTGGGATAATCAGCCCCAGCATTTT. Protein product: CAISNTHREWDNQPQHF.

This chain joins TRBV7-6 and TRBJ1-4; 7 bases map to TRBD1. Germline lookup yields CDR1 SGHVS and CDR2 FNYEAQ. The CDR3 covers 15 residues. V was clipped by 8 bases and J by 10 bases; unmatched bases: 16. CDR3 residues: CASGLRRQGAGKLFF. DNA for the CDR3: TGTGCCAGCGGACTCCGAAGACAGGGAGCTGGAAAACTGTTTTTT. Full variable domain (remainder filled in from reference TRBV7-6 and TRBJ1-4): GAGVSQSPRYKVTKRGQDVALRCDPISGHVSLYWYRQALGQGPEFLTYFNYEAQQDKSGLPNDRFSAERPEGSISTLTIQRTEQRDSAMYRCASGLRRQGAGKLFFGSGTQLSVL.

V and J are TRBV27 and TRBJ1-2, with 7 bases fitting TRBD1. V trimming: 6 bases; J trimming: 2 bases; junction bases outside the gene matches: 6. There are 14 residues in the CDR3. Germline CDR1 and CDR2: MNHEY and SMNVEV (reference sequence). DNA of the CDR3: TGTGCCAGCAGAGGGGGGACAGTGAACTATGGCTACACCTTC. It specifies CASRGGTVNYGYTF.

Turning to this clone: Other DNA sequences within the sample encode an identical CDR3. The chain links TRBV7-2 to TRBJ1-4, with TRBD1 as a possible D gene (6 bases). The CDR3 is made up of 16 amino acids. CDR1 is SGHTA and CDR2 is FQGNSA in the germline V gene. Trimming left V 6 bases short and J 8 bases short, with 22 bases between. CDR3 sequence: CASSSSGEGEGEKLFF. In nucleotides, the CDR3 is TGTGCCAGCAGTTCATCAGGGGAGGGGGAGGGGGAAAAACTGTTTTTT.

This rearrangement joins TRBV7-9 to TRBJ2-1, with 10 bases aligning to TRBD2. Germline trimming cut 2 bases from V and 4 bases from J; bases unmatched to any gene: 8. Germline V gives CDR1 SEHNR, CDR2 FQNEAQ (reference sequence). This CDR3 is built from 17 residues. The CDR3 is CASSLSTGLAVYNEQFF. The CDR3 bases are TGTGCCAGCAGCTTATCAACCGGACTAGCGGTGTACAATGAGCAGTTCTTC.

The CDR3: CASSTELSGANVLTF. Written as DNA, the CDR3 is TGTGCCAGCAGTACCGAGCTCTCTGGGGCCAACGTCCTGACTTTC. The V gene is TRBV6-5, the J gene TRBJ2-6, with D unclear. This CDR3 contains 15 residues. Germline V gene data show CDR1 as MNHEY and CDR2 as SVGAGI. Trimming took off 5 bases at V and 0 bases at J, with 8 bases between the two ends.